This passage covers 5 T cell receptor beta chains from one sample sequenced in a study of shared clonotypes between healthy human individuals. Profiling relied on immunoSEQ multiplex PCR, and the TCRdb table lists in-frame clones only, not all of them. This table has around 440,000 clones, 70% to 80% appearing once. Sequencing was done on a sample of PBMCs. These receptors originate from a woman between 40 and 55 years old in good health. Some clones in this sample may be carry-over from other donors' samples.

The chain recombines TRBV28 with TRBJ2-1; no clear D. The CDR3 has 13 amino acids. CDR1 is MDHEN, CDR2 SYDVKM, per germline. V lost 6 bases to trimming and J lost 6 bases, with 12 bases between them. The CDR3 nucleotides read TGTGCCAGCAGCAACTTCGGCAGCAATGAGCAGTTCTTC. This codes for CASSNFGSNEQFF.

About this clone itself: One end of the junction fails to match germline, which may point to a read error. At the DNA level, this CDR3 is encoded by other sequences in the same sample as well. V is TRBV5-1 and J is TRBJ2-2; D is possibly TRBD1 or TRBD2 (5 bases each). CDR1 SGHRS and CDR2 YFSETQ come from the germline V gene. The CDR3 contains 16 residues. The CDR3 loop reads CASSLASRADTGELFF. The CDR3 nucleotides read TGCGCCAGCAGCTTGGCGTCCAGGGCCGACACCGGGGAGCTGTTCTTT.

J is TRBJ1-4 and V is TRBV5-1; 7 bases match TRBD1. V was pared by 4 bases and J by 4 bases, with 13 bases of the junction left unmatched. Germline assignment: CDR1 SGHRS and CDR2 YFSETQ. The CDR3 totals 17 residues. CDR3 bases: TGCGCCAGCAGCCCCCGCCCTCAGACAGGGATTAATGAAAAACTGTTTTTT. It codes for CASSPRPQTGINEKLFF.

This clone has a handful of counts. This chain links TRBV10-3 with TRBJ2-7; 16 nucleotides match TRBD2. V was pared by 6 bases and J by 6 bases, with 8 bases of the junction left unmatched. The germline V gene encodes CDR1 ENHRY and CDR2 SYGVKD. The CDR3 has 16 amino acids. CDR3 sequence (DNA): TGTGCCATCAGACCGGGACTAGCGGGAGGGCCGAGCGAGCAGTACTTC. This translates into CAIRPGLAGGPSEQYF.

The CDR3 DNA follows: TGTGCCAGCAGCGTTAGAGAGAACACTGAAGCTTTCTTT. Translation gives CASSVRENTEAFF. The genes are TRBV6-1 and TRBJ1-1, with D unclear. Germline V lookup: CDR1 MNHNS, CDR2 SASEGT. The CDR3 is made up of 13 amino acids. V lost 6 bases and J lost 1, with 9 bases in between.